One and the same sample provided the 26 T cell receptor beta chains below, sequenced in a study of blood T cells in healthy people across ages (dated by TCRdb to the mid-2010s). The library was made by 5' RACE. Sequencing instrument: Illumina HiSeq 2500. A second PCR of 7 to 11 cycles was run with a J-beta primer mix and a sample-barcoded 5' primer. TCRdb handled the public reads itself, with Q25 trimming in fastp and clone calling in MiXCR, and kept productive beta chains. Records with the same CDR3 protein are collapsed into one entry carrying the most frequent genes and DNA. The sample table holds about 1.6 million distinct CDR3 sequences, of which about 32% were seen once. 11% of the sample is in the top ten clones. Sequencing was done on a sample of blood. The receptors come from a woman in her 30s in good health.

The chain recombines TRBV9 with TRBJ2-1, with D tentatively TRBD2 (5 bases). CDR1 is SGDLS, CDR2 YYNGEE, per germline. This CDR3 has 13 residues. V was trimmed by 4 bases and J by 8 bases, leaving 13 bases between them. The CDR3 spells CASSPTTWDEQFF. The CDR3, as DNA: TGTGCCAGCAGCCCGACTACCTGGGATGAGCAGTTCTTC. Complete variable domain (other parts from reference TRBV9 and TRBJ2-1): DSGVTQTPKHLITATGQRVTLRCSPRSGDLSVYWYQQSLDQGLQFLIQYYNGEERAKGNILERFSAQQFPDLHSELNLSSLELGDSALYFCASSPTTWDEQFFGPGTRLTVL.

This clonotype came up many times. V and J are TRBV3-1 and TRBJ2-3; D ambiguous. Trimming left V 1 base short and J 1 base short, with 0 bases between. The germline V gene encodes CDR1 LGHDT and CDR2 YNNKEL (reference sequence). This CDR3 spans 12 amino acids. As DNA, the CDR3 is TGTGCCAGCAGCCAAGGCACAGATACGCAGTATTTT. It translates to CASSQGTDTQYF.

The chain links TRBV5-5 to TRBJ2-7; no clear D. V shed 0 bases and J shed 0 bases, with 10 bases lying between them. The CDR3 totals 15 residues. CDR1 is SGHKS and CDR2 is YYEKEE in the germline V gene (reference sequence). The DNA for the CDR3 is TGTGCCAGCAGCTTGGGCCAGACCAGCTCCTACGAGCAGTACTTC. Translating it yields CASSLGQTSSYEQYF.

The CDR3 is CASEGESDEQYF. CDR3 nucleotides: TGTGCCAGCGAAGGGGAGAGCGACGAGCAGTACTTC. The chain is built from TRBV9 and TRBJ2-7, with D perhaps given as TRBD1 or TRBD2 (5 bases each). Trimming removed 7 bases at V and 5 bases at J, with 13 bases between. Germline V gene data show CDR1 as SGDLS and CDR2 as YYNGEE. This CDR3 region has 12 residues.

This clonotype was detected a few times. V is TRBV6-1 and J is TRBJ2-7; 7 nucleotides line up with TRBD1. Per germline, CDR1 MNHNS and CDR2 SASEGT. The CDR3 spans 15 residues. V dropped 0 bases and J dropped 6; count of bases not matched to a gene: 8. This CDR3 is CASSEARGQSAEQYF. CDR3 nucleotides: TGTGCCAGCAGTGAAGCCCGGGGACAGTCAGCCGAGCAGTACTTC.

V is TRBV15 and J is TRBJ2-7, with D perhaps TRBD1 (6 bases). V shed 2 bases and J shed 2 bases, with 10 bases lying between them. The CDR3 has 14 amino acids. CDR1 and CDR2 from the germline V gene are LNHNV and YYDKDF (reference sequence). The CDR3 spells CATSRPGQPYEQYF. CDR3 nucleotides: TGTGCCACCAGCAGACCCGGACAGCCCTACGAGCAGTACTTC.

The V and J genes are TRBV20-1 and TRBJ2-7, with 7 bases fitting TRBD1. This CDR3 comprises 13 residues. Germline V CDR1 and CDR2: DFQATT, SNEGSKA (reference sequence). With V trimmed by 0 bases and J by 2 bases, 1 base remained unmatched. The CDR3 DNA follows: TGCAGTGCTAGAGATGGGACAGCCTACGAGCAGTACTTC. Its protein is CSARDGTAYEQYF.

The rearrangement uses TRBV27 and TRBJ1-2; D gene uncertain. The V gene lost 8 bases and the J gene lost 1 base, with 8 bases spanning the gap. The CDR3 is 12 residues long. Looked up from germline, CDR1 is MNHEY and CDR2 is SMNVEV (reference sequence). In nucleotides, the CDR3 is TGTGCCAGCGGGGAGGGTAACTATGGCTACACCTTC. It is translated as CASGEGNYGYTF.

The chain recombines TRBV15 with TRBJ1-5, with TRBD1 matching over 8 bases. V lost 4 bases, J lost 7 bases, and 9 bases stayed unmatched. Germline V gene data show CDR1 as LNHNV and CDR2 as YYDKDF (reference sequence). This CDR3 has 15 residues. The DNA for the CDR3 is TGTGCCACCAGCACGGGGACAGGAGTGAGGCAGCCCCAGCATTTT. This codes for CATSTGTGVRQPQHF.

This clonotype was recorded many times. This chain links TRBV20-1 with TRBJ2-5; a weak D match, TRBD1 (7 bases). Trimming shortened V by 3 bases and J by 4 bases, and 15 bases separated the two germline ends. Germline CDR1 and CDR2: DFQATT and SNEGSKA (reference sequence). The CDR3 extends over 14 amino acids. CDR3 sequence reads: CSASPGGRPETQYF. Written as DNA, the CDR3 is TGCAGTGCTAGTCCAGGGGGGCGTCCAGAGACCCAGTACTTC.

A few counts support this clonotype. The rearrangement joins TRBV3-1 to TRBJ2-7; 10 bases align to TRBD1. The CDR3 runs to 18 residues. CDR1 and CDR2 (germline): LGHDT, YNNKEL (reference sequence). Trimming at V came to 1 base and at J to 5 bases, leaving 14 bases not matched to a gene. The chain's CDR3 is CASSQGFLSGTGVHEQYF. CDR3 nucleotide sequence: TGTGCCAGCAGCCAAGGATTTCTATCCGGGACAGGGGTCCACGAGCAGTACTTC.

This clonotype was seen a handful of times. The CDR3 region is CASSIAGITYNEQFF. CDR3 in DNA: TGTGCCAGCAGTATAGCGGGAATCACCTACAATGAGCAGTTCTTC. V and J are TRBV28 and TRBJ2-1; TRBD2 matches at 8 bases. Trimming removed 5 bases from V and 2 bases from J; junction bases left unmatched: 5. Germline values: CDR1 MDHEN, CDR2 SYDVKM. The CDR3 has 15 amino acids.

J is TRBJ2-5 and V is TRBV9; perhaps TRBD2 as D (6 bases). The tail of the sequence fits TRBJ2-7 better, so the J call may be wrong. CDR3 length: 15 amino acids. Germline-derived CDR1 and CDR2 are SGDLS and YYNGEE. The CDR3 sequence: CASSAGSSALYEQYF. The CDR3 region has the DNA TGTGCCAGCAGCGCAGGGTCTAGCGCCCTTTACGAGCAGTACTTC.

CDR3: CASVTSTGELFF. The CDR3 DNA is TGTGCCAGCGTAACTAGCACCGGGGAGCTGTTTTTT. V and J are TRBV7-7 and TRBJ2-2; maybe TRBD2 (5 bases). Germline V CDR1 and CDR2: SSHAT, FNYEAQ (reference sequence). CDR3 size: 12 residues. Trimming cost V 8 bases and J 4 bases, with 8 bases left between them.

The V and J genes are TRBV20-1 and TRBJ1-4; D is uncertain. CDR1 and CDR2 from the germline V gene are DFQATT and SNEGSKA (reference sequence). The length of the CDR3 is 13 residues. V was clipped by 3 bases and J by 10 bases, with 15 bases between them. CDR3 DNA: TGCAGTGCTAGCTCCCCCCAACCCGGAAAACTGTTTTTT. Translated: CSASSPQPGKLFF.

This clonotype has at least ten counts. The junction departs from germline at one end; a sequencing error may be responsible. The chain uses TRBV7-3 and TRBJ2-1; 8 positions agree with TRBD2. Germline lookup yields CDR1 SGHTA and CDR2 FQGTGA. The CDR3 spans 14 residues. CDR3 DNA: TGCGCCAGCAGCCCCGGACTAGCCGGCAATGAGCAGTTCTTC. This translates into CASSPGLAGNEQFF.

This sequence joins TRBV27 and TRBJ1-2; D possibly corresponds to TRBD1 (5 bases). V was clipped by 7 bases and J by 8 bases, with 29 bases between them. CDR1 and CDR2 from the germline V gene are MNHEY and SMNVEV (reference sequence). CDR3 length: 17 residues. The CDR3 sequence is CASTRRGRPYPFGGYTF. The CDR3 coding sequence is TGTGCCAGCACCCGGCGGGGCAGGCCCTATCCCTTTGGGGGCTACACCTTC.

The V call is TRBV27, the J call TRBJ2-7; D gene uncertain. Trimming removed 6 bases from V and 3 bases from J, with 12 bases in between. Germline V lookup: CDR1 MNHEY, CDR2 SMNVEV (reference sequence). The CDR3 is 13 amino acids. CDR3 in DNA: TGTGCCAGCAGCCAAACACGACTCTACGAGCAGTACTTC. The encoded protein is CASSQTRLYEQYF.

This clonotype was seen a few times. J is TRBJ1-6 and V is TRBV15, with D unresolved. Germline V gives CDR1 LNHNV, CDR2 YYDKDF (reference sequence). V gave up 4 bases and J gave up 6 bases, with 4 bases separating them. The CDR3 length is 12 residues. DNA for the CDR3: TGTGCCACCAGCACCGTTAATTCACCCCTCCACTTT. Residues: CATSTVNSPLHF.

The J gene is TRBJ1-2, the V gene TRBV3-1, with TRBD1 identical over 10 bases. The CDR3 extends over 16 amino acids. Germline V gene lookup returns CDR1 LGHDT and CDR2 YNNKEL (reference sequence). The trim removed 6 bases at V and 5 bases at J, leaving 12 bases unmatched. As DNA, the CDR3 is TGTGCCAGCAGTCAACTCTGGGGACAGGGGATATATGGCTACACCTTC. This translates into CASSQLWGQGIYGYTF.

The V gene is TRBV29-1, the J gene TRBJ1-1; D uncertain. Between the trimmed V and J ends, which lost 6 bases and 1 base, there was a span of 12 bases. The CDR3 contains 13 residues. Germline V gene data show CDR1 as SQVTM and CDR2 as ANQGSEA. CDR3 coding DNA: TGCAGCGTCGAAATCTCAACGAACACTGAAGCTTTCTTT. This codes for CSVEISTNTEAFF.

For the CDR3, the DNA is TGCAGCGTTGTCACAGTCTATGGCTACACCTTC. As protein: CSVVTVYGYTF. The gene calls are TRBV29-1 and TRBJ1-2, with D hard to call. This CDR3 contains 11 residues. The V and J ends lost 4 bases and 4 bases respectively, with 7 bases between them. Germline CDR1 reads SQVTM; CDR2 reads ANQGSEA.

This clonotype was recorded a few times. This rearrangement joins TRBV7-6 to TRBJ1-1; D unresolved. Trimming stripped 5 bases from V and 1 base from J, with 14 bases between. The CDR3 contains 15 residues. The V gene's germline CDR1 is SGHVS and CDR2 FNYEAQ. CDR3 amino acids: CASSPRGGKNTEAFF. CDR3 sequence (DNA): TGTGCCAGCAGCCCTCGGGGAGGTAAGAACACTGAAGCTTTCTTT.

This chain uses TRBV28 with TRBJ1-4; D possibly corresponds to TRBD1 (6 bases). The V end lost 3 bases, the J end lost 6 bases, and 11 bases lay between the germline ends. The CDR3 has 14 residues. Germline CDR1 is MDHEN and CDR2 is SYDVKM. The CDR3 region is CASSLRGTDEKLFF. The CDR3 DNA follows: TGTGCCAGCAGTTTGAGGGGGACGGATGAAAAACTGTTTTTT.

Ten or more counts support this clonotype. This chain joins TRBV27 and TRBJ2-4; TRBD2 matches at 10 bases. The CDR3 sequence is 16 residues long. Germline CDR1 and CDR2: MNHEY and SMNVEV (reference sequence). J gave up 8 bases and V 4 bases, and 11 bases lay outside the gene matches. Here the CDR3 reads CASSSSASGGGHIQYF. The CDR3 DNA reads TGTGCCAGCAGTTCCTCAGCTAGCGGGGGTGGGCACATTCAGTACTTC.

The V and J genes are TRBV6-6 and TRBJ2-7, with 7 bases lining up with TRBD1. V lost 6 bases, J lost 12 bases, and 20 bases stayed unmatched. This CDR3 has 15 residues. Germline V gene data show CDR1 as MNHNY and CDR2 as SVGAGI (reference sequence). In DNA, the CDR3 is TGTGCCAGCAGCATTAACAGGGGTTACCAAGAGACCCGGTACTTC. It specifies CASSINRGYQETRYF.